This T cell receptor beta chain was profiled in a study of blood T cell repertoires in COVID-19. Study as a whole: From T cells, B-cell-depleted T cells, or PBMCs came the material, which was cDNA or gDNA.

The table came from immunoSEQ multiplex PCR; TCRdb's copy has only in-frame clones and leaves some out. The profile shows about 190,000 clones, roughly nine tenths of them singletons. The CDR3 totals 12 residues. The V end lost 5 bases, the J end lost 7 bases, and 8 bases lay between the germline ends. Germline loops: CDR1 SGHTA, CDR2 FQGNSA. Input material: peripheral blood. The chain joins TRBV7-2 to TRBJ2-2; unclear D gene. The clonotype originates from a man aged 30 to 39 with acute or convalescent COVID-19. This CDR3 is CASSPGHGELFF. CDR3 nucleotides: TGTGCCAGCAGCCCCGGTCACGGGGAGCTGTTTTTT. Variable domain in full (rest from reference TRBV7-2 and TRBJ2-2): GAGVSQSPSNKVTEKGKDVELRCDPISGHTALYWYRQSLGQGLEFLIYFQGNSAPDKSGLPSDRFSAERTGGSVSTLTIQRTQQEDSAVYLCASSPGHGELFFGEGSRLTVL.